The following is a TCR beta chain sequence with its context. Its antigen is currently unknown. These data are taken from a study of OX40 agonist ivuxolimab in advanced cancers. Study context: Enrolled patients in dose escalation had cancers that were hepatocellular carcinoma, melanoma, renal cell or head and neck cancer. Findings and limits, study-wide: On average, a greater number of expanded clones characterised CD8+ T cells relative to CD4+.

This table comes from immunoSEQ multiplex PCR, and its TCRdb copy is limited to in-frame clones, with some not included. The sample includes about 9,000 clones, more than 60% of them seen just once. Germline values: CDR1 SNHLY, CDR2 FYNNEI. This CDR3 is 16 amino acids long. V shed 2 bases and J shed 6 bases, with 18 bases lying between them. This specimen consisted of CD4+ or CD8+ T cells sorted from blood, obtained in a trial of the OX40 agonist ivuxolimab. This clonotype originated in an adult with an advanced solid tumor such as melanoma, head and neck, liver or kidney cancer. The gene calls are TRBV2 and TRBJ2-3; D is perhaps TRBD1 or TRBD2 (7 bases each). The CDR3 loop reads CASSERGGGAGDTQYF. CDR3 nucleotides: TGTGCCAGCAGTGAAAGGGGAGGGGGCGCGGGGGATACGCAGTATTTT.